This TCR beta chain was recorded in a study of CD8+ T cells in alopecia areata. This CDR3 region has 14 residues. V lost 5 bases, J lost 2 bases, and 10 bases lay in between. Per the germline V gene, CDR1 is SGHDT and CDR2 is YYEEEE. Extraction of RNA preceded its reverse transcription into cDNA, which served as the sequencing template. Generated by immunoSEQ multiplex PCR, the TCRdb table keeps only in-frame clones and is missing some. In the table there are roughly 250,000 clones, 67% of which are singletons. The chain carries TRBV5-6 and TRBJ2-2, with D possibly matching TRBD1 (5 bases). This sequence was found in a human donor with alopecia areata. The sample here was CD4+ T cells sorted from blood, taken at week 0. The CDR3 is CASRLTVNTGELFF. DNA for the CDR3: TGTGCCAGCAGATTGACAGTAAACACCGGGGAGCTGTTTTTT.